This paragraph covers one T cell receptor beta chain sequence. The sample is drawn from a study of technical replicates of blood from a handful of donors. Repertoires were generated with immunoSEQ multiplex PCR, while TCRdb's copy carries only in-frame clones and drops some. The sample consists of 81,000 or so clones, 90% to 97% of them appearing once. In germline, CDR1 is SGDLS, CDR2 YYNGEE. The CDR3 sequence is 14 residues long. V lost 0 bases and J lost 2, with 8 bases in between. The clonotype was recovered from a human donor in good health. Sequencing used T cells isolated from PBMCs. The chain links TRBV9 to TRBJ1-2; D is possibly TRBD1 (6 bases). The CDR3 protein is CASSVGQGNYGYTF. DNA for the CDR3: TGTGCCAGCAGCGTAGGCCAGGGGAACTATGGCTACACCTTC.